This T cell receptor (beta chain) comes out of a study of blood T cell repertoires in COVID-19. Study-wide background: Samples representing acute and convalescent COVID-19 were sourced from the United States, Italy and Spain. Nucleic acid was either cDNA or gDNA, and it came from T cells, B-cell-depleted T cells, or PBMCs.

This CDR3 spans 13 amino acids. CDR1 and CDR2 from the germline V gene are MNHEY and SVGAGI. The V gene end was trimmed by 8 bases and the J gene end by 1 base; junction bases not matched to a gene: 4. Seattle's enrolled individuals joined amid active infection and were then monitored longitudinally. Authors' processing steps: Amplifying reference gene primers gave estimates of nucleated cell counts. This table comes from immunoSEQ multiplex PCR, and its TCRdb copy is limited to in-frame clones, with some not included. The V and J calls and clone size come from that table; D and trimming were worked out from the DNA. The sample carries roughly 220,000 clones, roughly 76% recorded once.

The sample consisted of peripheral blood. The clonotype comes from a woman older than 75 with COVID-19, enrolled during active disease. The chain carries TRBV6-5 and TRBJ1-1, with TRBD1 identical over 7 bases. DNA of the CDR3: TGTGCCAGCGGTCGGACAGGGAACACTGAAGCTTTCTTT. It specifies CASGRTGNTEAFF.